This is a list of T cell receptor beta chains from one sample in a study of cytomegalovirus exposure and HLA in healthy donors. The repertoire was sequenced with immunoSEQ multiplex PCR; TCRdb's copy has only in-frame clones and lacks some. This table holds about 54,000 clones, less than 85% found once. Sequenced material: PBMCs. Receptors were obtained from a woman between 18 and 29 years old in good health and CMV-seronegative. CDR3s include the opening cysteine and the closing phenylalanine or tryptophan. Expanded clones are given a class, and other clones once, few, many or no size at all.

cdr3_aa: CAWSPRQGGGEKLFF
cdr3_length: 15
j_call: TRBJ1-4
v_call: TRBV30
clone_size: once

cdr3_aa: CASSRVRGGEETQYF
cdr3_length: 15
j_call: TRBJ2-5
v_call: TRBV7-2
clone_size: NA

cdr3_aa: CATARGSEDTEAFF
cdr3_length: 14
j_call: TRBJ1-1
v_call: TRBV18
clone_size: NA

cdr3_aa: CASSLAGSGSNEQFF
cdr3_length: 15
j_call: TRBJ2-1
v_call: TRBV5-5
clone_size: NA

cdr3_aa: CASPGRDNNSPLHF
cdr3_length: 14
j_call: TRBJ1-6
v_call: TRBV6-1
clone_size: NA

cdr3_aa: CASGRGAGAKNIQYF
cdr3_length: 15
j_call: TRBJ2-4
v_call: TRBV27
clone_size: NA

cdr3_aa: CARGTGDYNEQFF
cdr3_length: 13
j_call: TRBJ2-1
v_call: TRBV30
clone_size: NA

cdr3_aa: CASSLALLAGYQETQYF
cdr3_length: 17
j_call: TRBJ2-5
v_call: TRBV7-9
clone_size: NA

cdr3_aa: CASSFGTGGWAANTGELFF
cdr3_length: 19
j_call: TRBJ2-2
v_call: TRBV28
clone_size: NA

cdr3_aa: CASSLSAGANGLTF
cdr3_length: 14
j_call: TRBJ2-6
v_call: TRBV28
clone_size: NA

cdr3_aa: CASSQPGQGINTEAFF
cdr3_length: 16
j_call: TRBJ1-1
v_call: TRBV4-1
clone_size: NA

cdr3_aa: CASSNQGVLGTEAFF
cdr3_length: 15
j_call: TRBJ1-1
v_call: TRBV19
clone_size: NA

cdr3_aa: CASSSSGGRETQYF
cdr3_length: 14
j_call: TRBJ2-5
v_call: TRBV27
clone_size: NA

cdr3_aa: CASSQVKLRGADTQYF
cdr3_length: 16
j_call: TRBJ2-3
v_call: TRBV4-2
clone_size: NA

cdr3_aa: CASSAVDSGHYEQYF
cdr3_length: 15
j_call: TRBJ2-7
v_call: TRBV9
clone_size: NA

cdr3_aa: CASSLSSEAKEREQYF
cdr3_length: 16
j_call: TRBJ2-7
v_call: TRBV27
clone_size: NA

cdr3_aa: CASSVQFYRSHYEQYF
cdr3_length: 16
j_call: TRBJ2-7
v_call: TRBV5-4
clone_size: NA

cdr3_aa: CASSQRTGVGEQYF
cdr3_length: 14
j_call: TRBJ2-7
v_call: TRBV14
clone_size: NA

cdr3_aa: CASRGFGGETQYF
cdr3_length: 13
j_call: TRBJ2-5
v_call: TRBV10-2
clone_size: NA

cdr3_aa: CAWSGLAGAHEQYF
cdr3_length: 14
j_call: TRBJ2-7
v_call: TRBV30
clone_size: once

cdr3_aa: CASSATGSSYNSPLHF
cdr3_length: 16
j_call: TRBJ1-6
v_call: TRBV9
clone_size: NA

cdr3_aa: CASSEQGASLGGYTF
cdr3_length: 15
j_call: TRBJ1-2
v_call: TRBV2
clone_size: NA

cdr3_aa: CASSSTGTSGYNEQFF
cdr3_length: 16
j_call: TRBJ2-1
v_call: TRBV6-4
clone_size: once

cdr3_aa: CASRPDRGLNTEAFF
cdr3_length: 15
j_call: TRBJ1-1
v_call: TRBV27
clone_size: NA

cdr3_aa: CASSSWGQGAYNEQFF
cdr3_length: 16
j_call: TRBJ2-1
v_call: TRBV6-5
clone_size: NA

cdr3_aa: CASSLPYRGRDGYTF
cdr3_length: 15
j_call: TRBJ1-2
v_call: TRBV28
clone_size: few

cdr3_aa: CASSQGLAGGGAGELFF
cdr3_length: 17
j_call: TRBJ2-2
v_call: TRBV19
clone_size: NA

cdr3_aa: CASSPGLAGGYNEQFF
cdr3_length: 16
j_call: TRBJ2-1
v_call: TRBV5-1
clone_size: NA

cdr3_aa: CASSFGDTAFETF
cdr3_length: 13
j_call: TRBJ1-2
v_call: TRBV7-9
clone_size: NA

cdr3_aa: CASSLGQNSYEQYF
cdr3_length: 14
j_call: TRBJ2-7
v_call: TRBV11-3
clone_size: NA

cdr3_aa: CASSLGGFKTQYF
cdr3_length: 13
j_call: TRBJ2-5
v_call: TRBV27
clone_size: once

cdr3_aa: CASSSRGGNEQYF
cdr3_length: 13
j_call: NA
v_call: TRBV9
clone_size: NA

cdr3_aa: CASSALRGPLHF
cdr3_length: 12
j_call: TRBJ1-6
v_call: TRBV28
clone_size: NA

cdr3_aa: CASRTNRAGANVLTF
cdr3_length: 15
j_call: TRBJ2-6
v_call: TRBV2
clone_size: once

cdr3_aa: CASSQADQLSREQFF
cdr3_length: 15
j_call: TRBJ2-1
v_call: TRBV14
clone_size: NA

cdr3_aa: CASSFRTAGYGYTF
cdr3_length: 14
j_call: TRBJ1-2
v_call: TRBV28
clone_size: NA

cdr3_aa: CASSYGLPDTGELFF
cdr3_length: 15
j_call: TRBJ2-2
v_call: TRBV6-5
clone_size: once